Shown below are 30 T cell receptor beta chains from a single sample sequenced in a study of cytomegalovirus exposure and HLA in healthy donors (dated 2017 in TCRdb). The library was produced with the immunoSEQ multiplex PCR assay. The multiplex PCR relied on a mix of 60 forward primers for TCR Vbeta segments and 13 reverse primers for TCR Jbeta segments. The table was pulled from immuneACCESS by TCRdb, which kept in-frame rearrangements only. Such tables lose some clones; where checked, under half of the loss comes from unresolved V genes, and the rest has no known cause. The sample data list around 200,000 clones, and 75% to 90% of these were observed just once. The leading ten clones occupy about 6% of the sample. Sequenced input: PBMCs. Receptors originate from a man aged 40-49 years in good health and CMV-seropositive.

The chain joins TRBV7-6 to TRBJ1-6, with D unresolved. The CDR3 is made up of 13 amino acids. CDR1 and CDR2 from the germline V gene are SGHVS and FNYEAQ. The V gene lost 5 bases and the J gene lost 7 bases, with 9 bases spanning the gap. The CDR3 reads CASSLAGNSPLHF. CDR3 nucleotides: TGTGCCAGCAGCCTCGCAGGAAATTCACCCCTCCACTTT.

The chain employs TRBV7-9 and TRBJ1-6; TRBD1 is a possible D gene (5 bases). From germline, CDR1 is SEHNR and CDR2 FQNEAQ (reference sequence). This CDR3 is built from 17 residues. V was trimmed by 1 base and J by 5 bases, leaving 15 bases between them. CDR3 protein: CASSLVGLAGNNSPLHF. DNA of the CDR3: TGTGCCAGCAGCTTAGTTGGTCTTGCAGGGAATAATTCACCCCTCCACTTT.

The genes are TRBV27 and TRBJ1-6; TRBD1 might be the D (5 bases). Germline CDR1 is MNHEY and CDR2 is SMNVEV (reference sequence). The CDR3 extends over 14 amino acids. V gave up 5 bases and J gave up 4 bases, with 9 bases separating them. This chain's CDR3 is CASSPSGYNSPLHF. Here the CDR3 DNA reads TGTGCCAGCAGTCCCTCAGGGTATAATTCACCCCTCCACTTT.

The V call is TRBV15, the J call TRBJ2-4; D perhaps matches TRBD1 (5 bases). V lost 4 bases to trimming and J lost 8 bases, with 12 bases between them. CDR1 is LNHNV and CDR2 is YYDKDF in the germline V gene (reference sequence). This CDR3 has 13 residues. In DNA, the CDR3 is TGTGCCACCAGCACGTTCAGGGAACACATTCAGTACTTC. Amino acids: CATSTFREHIQYF.

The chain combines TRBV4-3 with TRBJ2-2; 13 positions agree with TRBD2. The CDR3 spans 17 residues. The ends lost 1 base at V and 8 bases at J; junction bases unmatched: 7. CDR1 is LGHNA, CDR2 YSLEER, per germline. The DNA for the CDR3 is TGCGCCAGCAGCCAAGGTGGGACTAGCGGGGCCCGGGGGGAGCTGTTTTTT. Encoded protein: CASSQGGTSGARGELFF.

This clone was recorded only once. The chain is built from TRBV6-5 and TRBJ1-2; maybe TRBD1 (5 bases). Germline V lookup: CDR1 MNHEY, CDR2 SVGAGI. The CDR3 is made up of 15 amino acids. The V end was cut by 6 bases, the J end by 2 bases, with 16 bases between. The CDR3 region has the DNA TGTGCCAGCAGACAAATCAGGGAATCCAACTATGGCTACACCTTC. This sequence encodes CASRQIRESNYGYTF.

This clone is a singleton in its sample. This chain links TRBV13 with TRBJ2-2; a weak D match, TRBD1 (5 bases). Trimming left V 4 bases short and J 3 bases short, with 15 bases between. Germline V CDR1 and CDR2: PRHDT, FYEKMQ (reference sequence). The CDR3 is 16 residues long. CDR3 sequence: CASSSSRRGYTGELFF. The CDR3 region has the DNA TGTGCCAGCAGCTCATCCCGTAGGGGTTACACCGGGGAGCTGTTTTTT.

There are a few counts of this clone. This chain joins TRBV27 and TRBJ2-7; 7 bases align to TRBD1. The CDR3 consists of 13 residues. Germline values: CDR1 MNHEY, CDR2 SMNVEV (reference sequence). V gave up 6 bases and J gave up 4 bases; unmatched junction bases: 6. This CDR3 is CASRTGIHYEQYF. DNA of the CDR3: TGTGCCAGCAGGACAGGGATTCATTACGAGCAGTACTTC.

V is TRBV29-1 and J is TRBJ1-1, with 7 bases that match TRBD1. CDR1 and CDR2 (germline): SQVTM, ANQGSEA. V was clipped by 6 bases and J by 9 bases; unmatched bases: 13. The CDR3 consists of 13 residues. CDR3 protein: CSVVGDRGLQAFF. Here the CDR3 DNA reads TGCAGCGTAGTTGGGGACAGAGGGTTGCAAGCTTTCTTT. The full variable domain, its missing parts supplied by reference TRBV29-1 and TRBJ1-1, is SAVISQKPSRDICQRGTSLTIQCQVDSQVTMMFWYRQQPGQSLTLIATANQGSEATYESGFVIDKFPISRPNLTFSTLTVSNMSPEDSSIYLCSVVGDRGLQAFFGQGTRLTVV.

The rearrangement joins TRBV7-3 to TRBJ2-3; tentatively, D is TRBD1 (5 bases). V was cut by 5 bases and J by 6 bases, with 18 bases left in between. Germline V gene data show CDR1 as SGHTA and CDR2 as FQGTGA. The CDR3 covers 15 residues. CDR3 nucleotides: TGTGCCAGCAGCCGAGAAGGGGCAAGGTTGGATACGCAGTATTTT. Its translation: CASSREGARLDTQYF.

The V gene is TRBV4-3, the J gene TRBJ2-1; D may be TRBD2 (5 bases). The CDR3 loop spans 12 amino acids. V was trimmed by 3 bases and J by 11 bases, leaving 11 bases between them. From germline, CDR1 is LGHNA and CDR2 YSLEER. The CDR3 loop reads CASSQEDQQQFF. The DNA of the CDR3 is TGCGCCAGCAGCCAGGAGGACCAGCAGCAGTTCTTC.

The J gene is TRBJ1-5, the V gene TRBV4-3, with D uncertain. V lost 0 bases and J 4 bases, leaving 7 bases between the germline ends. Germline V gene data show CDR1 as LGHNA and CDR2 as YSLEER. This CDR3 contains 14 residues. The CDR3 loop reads CASSQDIRNQPQHF. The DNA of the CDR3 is TGCGCCAGCAGCCAAGATATACGGAATCAGCCCCAGCATTTT.

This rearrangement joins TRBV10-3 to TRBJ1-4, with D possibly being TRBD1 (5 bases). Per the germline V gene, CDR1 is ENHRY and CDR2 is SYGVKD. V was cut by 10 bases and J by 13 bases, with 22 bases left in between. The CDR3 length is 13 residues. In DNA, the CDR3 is TGTGCCACCACGGACGGGGGGATGATAGGACTGTTTTTT. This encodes CATTDGGMIGLFF.

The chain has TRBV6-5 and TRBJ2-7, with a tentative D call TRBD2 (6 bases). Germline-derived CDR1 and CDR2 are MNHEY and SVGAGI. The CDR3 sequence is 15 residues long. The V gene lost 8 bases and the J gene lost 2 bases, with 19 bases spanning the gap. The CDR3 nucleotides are TGTGCCAGCCTACCAGGGAAGGGGAGGACCTACGAGCAGTACTTC. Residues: CASLPGKGRTYEQYF.

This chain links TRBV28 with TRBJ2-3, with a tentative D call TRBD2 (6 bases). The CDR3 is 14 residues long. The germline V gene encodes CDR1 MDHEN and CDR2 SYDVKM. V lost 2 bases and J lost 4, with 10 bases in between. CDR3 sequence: CASSLVSSADTQYF. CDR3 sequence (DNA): TGTGCCAGCAGTTTAGTCTCTAGCGCAGATACGCAGTATTTT.

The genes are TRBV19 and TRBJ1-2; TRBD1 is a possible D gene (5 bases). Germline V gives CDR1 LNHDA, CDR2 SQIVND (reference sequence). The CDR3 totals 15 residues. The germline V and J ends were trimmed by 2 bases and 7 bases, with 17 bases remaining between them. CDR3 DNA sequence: TGTGCCAGTAGTATAAGTACAGGACTAGGGGCTGGCTACACCTTC. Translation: CASSISTGLGAGYTF.

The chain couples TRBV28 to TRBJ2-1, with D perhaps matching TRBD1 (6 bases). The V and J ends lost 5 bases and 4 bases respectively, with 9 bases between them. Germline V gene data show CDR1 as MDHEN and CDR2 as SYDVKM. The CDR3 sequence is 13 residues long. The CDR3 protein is CASSVQGYNEQFF. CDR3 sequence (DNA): TGTGCCAGCAGTGTACAGGGATACAATGAGCAGTTCTTC.

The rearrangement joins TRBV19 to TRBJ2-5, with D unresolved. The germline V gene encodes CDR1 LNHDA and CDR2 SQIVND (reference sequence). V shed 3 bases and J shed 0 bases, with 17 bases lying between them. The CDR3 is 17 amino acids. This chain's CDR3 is CASSIPQDGKHQETQYF. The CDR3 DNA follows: TGTGCCAGTAGTATCCCCCAGGATGGAAAACACCAAGAGACCCAGTACTTC.

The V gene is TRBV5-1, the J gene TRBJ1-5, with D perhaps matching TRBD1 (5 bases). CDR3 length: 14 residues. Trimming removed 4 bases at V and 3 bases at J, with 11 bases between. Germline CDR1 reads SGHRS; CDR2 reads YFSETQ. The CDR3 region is CASSAGGNNQPQHF. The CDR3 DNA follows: TGCGCCAGCAGCGCCGGGGGGAACAATCAGCCCCAGCATTTT.

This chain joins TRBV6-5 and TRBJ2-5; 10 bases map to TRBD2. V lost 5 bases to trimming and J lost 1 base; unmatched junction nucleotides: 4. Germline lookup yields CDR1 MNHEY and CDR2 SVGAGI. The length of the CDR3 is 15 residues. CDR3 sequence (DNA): TGTGCCAGCAGTAGTAGCGGGGGGCTCCAAGAGACCCAGTACTTC. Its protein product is CASSSSGGLQETQYF.

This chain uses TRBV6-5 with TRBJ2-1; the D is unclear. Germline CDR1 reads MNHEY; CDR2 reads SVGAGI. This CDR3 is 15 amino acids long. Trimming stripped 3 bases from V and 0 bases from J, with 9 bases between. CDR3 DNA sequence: TGTGCCAGCAGTTATGCGGTTAGCTCCTACAATGAGCAGTTCTTC. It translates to CASSYAVSSYNEQFF.

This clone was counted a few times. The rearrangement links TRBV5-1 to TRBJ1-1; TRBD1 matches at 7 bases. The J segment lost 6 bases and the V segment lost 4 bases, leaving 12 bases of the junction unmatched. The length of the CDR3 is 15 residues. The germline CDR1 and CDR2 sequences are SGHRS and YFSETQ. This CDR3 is CASSPRTGALAEAFF. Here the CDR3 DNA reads TGCGCCAGCAGCCCCCGGACAGGAGCTCTGGCTGAAGCTTTCTTT. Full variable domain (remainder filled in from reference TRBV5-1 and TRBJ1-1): KAGVTQTPRYLIKTRGQQVTLSCSPISGHRSVSWYQQTPGQGLQFLFEYFSETQRNKGNFPGRFSGRQFSNSRSEMNVSTLELGDSALYLCASSPRTGALAEAFFGQGTRLTVV.

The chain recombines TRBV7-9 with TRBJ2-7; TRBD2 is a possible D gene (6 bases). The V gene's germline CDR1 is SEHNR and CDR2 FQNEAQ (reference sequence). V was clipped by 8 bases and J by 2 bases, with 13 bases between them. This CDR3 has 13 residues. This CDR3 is CASSPGLPYEQYF. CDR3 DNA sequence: TGTGCCAGCTCCCCGGGACTGCCCTACGAGCAGTACTTC.

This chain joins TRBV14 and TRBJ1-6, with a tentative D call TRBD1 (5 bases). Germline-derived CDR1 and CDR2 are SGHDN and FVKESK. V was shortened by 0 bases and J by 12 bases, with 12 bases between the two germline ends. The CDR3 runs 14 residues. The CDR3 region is CASSQERDLQPLHF. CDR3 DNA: TGTGCCAGCAGCCAAGAAAGGGACTTACAACCCCTCCACTTT.

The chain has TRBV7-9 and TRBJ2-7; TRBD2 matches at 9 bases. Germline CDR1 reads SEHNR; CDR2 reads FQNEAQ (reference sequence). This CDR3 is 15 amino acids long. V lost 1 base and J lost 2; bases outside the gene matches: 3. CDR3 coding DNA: TGTGCCAGCAGCTTAGAGAGCGGGGGGCCCTACGAGCAGTACTTC. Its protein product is CASSLESGGPYEQYF.

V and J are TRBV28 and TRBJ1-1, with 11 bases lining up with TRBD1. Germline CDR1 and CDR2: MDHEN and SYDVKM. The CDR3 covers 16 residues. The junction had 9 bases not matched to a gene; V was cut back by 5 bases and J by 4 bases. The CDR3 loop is CASSQPPGQGGTEAFF. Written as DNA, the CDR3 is TGTGCCAGCAGTCAACCTCCGGGACAGGGGGGCACTGAAGCTTTCTTT.

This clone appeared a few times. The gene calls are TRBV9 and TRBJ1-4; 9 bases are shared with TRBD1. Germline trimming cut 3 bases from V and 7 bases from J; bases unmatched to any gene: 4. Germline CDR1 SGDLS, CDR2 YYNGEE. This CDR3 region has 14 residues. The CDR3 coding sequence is TGTGCCAGCAGCGACAGGGGGCGTGGTGAAAAACTGTTTTTT. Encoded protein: CASSDRGRGEKLFF.

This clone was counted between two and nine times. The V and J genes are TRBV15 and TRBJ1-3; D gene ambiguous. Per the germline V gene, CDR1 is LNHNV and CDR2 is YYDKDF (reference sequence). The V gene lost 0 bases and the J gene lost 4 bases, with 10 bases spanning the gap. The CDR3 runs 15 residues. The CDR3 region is CATSREKNYGNTIYF. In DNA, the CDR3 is TGTGCCACCAGCAGAGAGAAGAACTACGGAAACACCATATATTTT.

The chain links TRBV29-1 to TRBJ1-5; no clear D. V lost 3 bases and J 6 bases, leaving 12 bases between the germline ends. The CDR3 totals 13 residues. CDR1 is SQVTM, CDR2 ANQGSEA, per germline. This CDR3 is CSVEGGNAQPQHF. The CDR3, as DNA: TGCAGCGTTGAGGGCGGGAATGCTCAGCCCCAGCATTTT. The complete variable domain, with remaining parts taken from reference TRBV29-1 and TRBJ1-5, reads SAVISQKPSRDICQRGTSLTIQCQVDSQVTMMFWYRQQPGQSLTLIATANQGSEATYESGFVIDKFPISRPNLTFSTLTVSNMSPEDSSIYLCSVEGGNAQPQHFGDGTRLSIL.

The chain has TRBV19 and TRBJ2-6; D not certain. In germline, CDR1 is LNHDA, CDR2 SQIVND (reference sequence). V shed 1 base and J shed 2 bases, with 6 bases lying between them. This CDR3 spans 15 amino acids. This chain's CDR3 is CASSIVQPGANVLTF. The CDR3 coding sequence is TGTGCCAGTAGTATAGTACAGCCTGGGGCCAACGTCCTGACTTTC.